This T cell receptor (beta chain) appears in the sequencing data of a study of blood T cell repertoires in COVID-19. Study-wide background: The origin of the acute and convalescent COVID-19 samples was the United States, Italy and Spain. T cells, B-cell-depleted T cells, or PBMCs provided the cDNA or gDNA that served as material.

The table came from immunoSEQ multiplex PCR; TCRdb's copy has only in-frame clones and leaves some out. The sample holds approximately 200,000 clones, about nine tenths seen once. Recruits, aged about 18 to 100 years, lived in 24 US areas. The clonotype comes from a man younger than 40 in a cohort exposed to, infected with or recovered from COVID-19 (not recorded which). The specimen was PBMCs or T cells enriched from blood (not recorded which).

The CDR3 here is CASSDHTGYTF. CDR3 in DNA: TGTGCCAGCAGTGACCACACCGGCTACACCTTC. The rearrangement joins TRBV6-1 to TRBJ1-2; D uncertain. The CDR3 runs to 11 residues. V dropped 3 bases and J dropped 8 bases, with 7 bases sitting between them. Germline loops: CDR1 MNHNS, CDR2 SASEGT.